This paragraph reports one T cell receptor beta chain. Its antigen is not yet known. No much larger clone is present one base from it, and per-base qualities are unavailable. The sample is drawn from a study of T cell repertoires in cytomegalovirus infection (dated by TCRdb to the late 2010s). Some background on the complete study: Because public TCR beta signatures pointed to carriage of CMV infection together with the matching HLA type, the HLA type of each donor mattered for the analysis. Overall results and qualifications from the work: Carriers of CMV infection plus the relevant HLA type were discriminated by the cumulative frequency of public TCR beta family members in the study cohort and in an independent approximately 340-donor cohort. The ex vivo response was dominated by HLA-C-restricted CMV-specific TCR beta clonotypes, which also provided the single most frequent clonotype in two of eight donors.

TCRdb records Illumina HiSeq 1500 as the sequencer. Clones were called with MiXCR by TCRdb after fastp trimmed the public reads at Q25, and only in-frame beta chains were retained. Entries that share a CDR3 protein sequence are merged under the most common genes and DNA. The sample profile shows approximately 500,000 distinct CDR3 sequences; more than 15% of them were found once. The ten largest clonotypes hold more than 20% of the sample. CDR1 and CDR2 are read off the germline V gene as MGHDK and SYGVNS. Counted from cysteine to phenylalanine, this CDR3 has 16 amino acids. The kept DNA is CDR3 alone, 48 bases in frame from the first base. V is trimmed back by 2 bases and J by 2 bases, and the junction contains 9 bases that no gene match accounts for.

The TCR was taken from a human donor in good health (CMV status not recorded). Some clones in this sample may be carry-over from other donors' samples. The sequenced material came from CD8+ T cells from PBMCs. The chain was built from TRBV25-1 and TRBJ2-7, with TRBD2 matching 7 junction bases. The CDR3 reads CASSEKGLSFPYEQYF. DNA sequence: TGTGCCAGCAGTGAAAAGGGACTATCTTTCCCCTACGAGCAGTACTTC.